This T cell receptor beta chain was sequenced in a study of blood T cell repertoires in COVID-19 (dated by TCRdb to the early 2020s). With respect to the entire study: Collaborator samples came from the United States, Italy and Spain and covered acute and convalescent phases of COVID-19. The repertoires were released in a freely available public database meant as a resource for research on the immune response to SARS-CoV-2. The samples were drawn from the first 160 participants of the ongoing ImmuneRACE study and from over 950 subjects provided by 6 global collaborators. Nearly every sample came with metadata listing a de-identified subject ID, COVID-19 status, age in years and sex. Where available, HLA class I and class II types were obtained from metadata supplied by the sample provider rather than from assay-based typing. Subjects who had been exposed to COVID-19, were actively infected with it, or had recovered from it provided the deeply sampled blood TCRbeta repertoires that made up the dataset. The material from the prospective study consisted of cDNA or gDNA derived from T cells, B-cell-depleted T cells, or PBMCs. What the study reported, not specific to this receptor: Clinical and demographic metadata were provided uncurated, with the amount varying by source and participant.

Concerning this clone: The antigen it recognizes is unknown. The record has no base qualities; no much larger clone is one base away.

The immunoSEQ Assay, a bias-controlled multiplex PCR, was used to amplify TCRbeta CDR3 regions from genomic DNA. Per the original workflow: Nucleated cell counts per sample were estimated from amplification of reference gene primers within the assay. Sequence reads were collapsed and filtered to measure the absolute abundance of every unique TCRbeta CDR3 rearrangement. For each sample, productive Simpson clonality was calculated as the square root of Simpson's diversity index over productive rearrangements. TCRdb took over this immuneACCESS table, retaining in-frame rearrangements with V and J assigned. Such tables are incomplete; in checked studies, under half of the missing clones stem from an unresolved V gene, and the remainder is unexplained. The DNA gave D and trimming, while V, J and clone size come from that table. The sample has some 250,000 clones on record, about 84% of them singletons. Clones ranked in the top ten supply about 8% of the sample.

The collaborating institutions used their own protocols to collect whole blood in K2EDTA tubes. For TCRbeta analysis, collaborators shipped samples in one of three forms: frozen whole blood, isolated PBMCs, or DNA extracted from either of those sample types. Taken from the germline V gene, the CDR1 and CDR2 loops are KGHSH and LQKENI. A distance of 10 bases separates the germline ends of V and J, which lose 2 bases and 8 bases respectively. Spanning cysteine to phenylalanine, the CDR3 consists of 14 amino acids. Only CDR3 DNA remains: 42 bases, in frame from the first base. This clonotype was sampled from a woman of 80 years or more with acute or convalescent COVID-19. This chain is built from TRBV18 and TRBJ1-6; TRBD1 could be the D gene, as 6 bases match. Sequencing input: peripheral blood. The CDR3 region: CASSPNHRDSPLHF. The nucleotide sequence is TGTGCCAGCTCACCAAACCACAGGGATTCACCCCTCCACTTT.